Listed below are T cell receptor beta chains from one sample, sequenced in a study of T cells in Graves' hyperthyroidism and ophthalmopathy. TCRdb re-derived calls from the multiplex PCR reads in MiXCR, one entry per CDR3 protein. Of hundreds of thousands of distinct CDR3 sequences detected, about 14% appear once; the ten largest clones hold about 13%. Source material: blood. Receptor source: a man aged 18 to 29 with Graves' ophthalmopathy. The CDR3 runs from the conserved cysteine through the conserved F or W. The D gene is left open where the match is weak. Not every row has a clone size; where given, it reads once, few, many or a size class.

CDR3 DNA: TGTGCCAGCTCCCCAGGGTATAATTCACCCCTCCACTTT
CDR3 protein: CASSPGYNSPLHF
D gene: .
clone size: many
V gene: TRBV18
J gene: TRBJ1-6

CDR3 DNA: TGTGCCAGCACCCAAACAGGGCTCGATGAAAAACTGTTTTTT
CDR3 protein: CASTQTGLDEKLFF
D gene: .
clone size: many
V gene: TRBV6-1
J gene: TRBJ1-4

CDR3 DNA: TGTGCTAGCAGCTTGGAGCTAGCGGGAGTACACCTCGGGGAGCTGTTTTTT
CDR3 protein: CASSLELAGVHLGELFF
D gene: TRBD2
clone size: .
V gene: TRBV7-7
J gene: TRBJ2-2

CDR3 DNA: TGTGCCAGCAGCTTAGTTGGGACCGGCCAGACCATATATTTT
CDR3 protein: CASSLVGTGQTIYF
D gene: .
clone size: many
V gene: TRBV11-2
J gene: TRBJ1-3

CDR3 DNA: TGTGCCAGCAGCTTAGGGGACAGGGTTGATGAGCAGTTCTTC
CDR3 protein: CASSLGDRVDEQFF
D gene: TRBD1
clone size: many
V gene: TRBV11-2
J gene: TRBJ2-1

CDR3 DNA: TGTGCCAGCAGTCCCAGGGAGGGCGCTGGCTACACCTTC
CDR3 protein: CASSPREGAGYTF
D gene: .
clone size: many
V gene: TRBV12-3/TRBV12-4
J gene: TRBJ1-2

CDR3 DNA: TGTGCCAGCAGCTTACTGGCGGGACTTAGCAATCAGCCCCAGCATTTT
CDR3 protein: CASSLLAGLSNQPQHF
D gene: .
clone size: few
V gene: TRBV11-2
J gene: TRBJ1-5

CDR3 DNA: TGTGCCAGTAGCCCAGGGGGGTACGCTGAAGCTTTCTTT
CDR3 protein: CASSPGGYAEAFF
D gene: TRBD1
clone size: many
V gene: TRBV19
J gene: TRBJ1-1

CDR3 DNA: TGCAGTGCTAGGGGTGGACAGGGAGGGAGGAGTCAGGTGAGGGCTTTCTTT
CDR3 protein: CSARGGQGGRSQVRAFF
D gene: TRBD1
clone size: few
V gene: TRBV20-1
J gene: TRBJ1-1

CDR3 DNA: TGCAGCGTTGCCGGACAATACGAGCAGTACTTC
CDR3 protein: CSVAGQYEQYF
D gene: .
clone size: many
V gene: TRBV29-1
J gene: TRBJ2-7

CDR3 DNA: TGTGCCAGTAGTTGGGACGGATCGGTGCCCACTGAAGCTTTCTTT
CDR3 protein: CASSWDGSVPTEAFF
D gene: .
clone size: .
V gene: TRBV19
J gene: TRBJ1-1

CDR3 DNA: TGTGCCAGCGGGGACTTGTACGAGCAGTACTTC
CDR3 protein: CASGDLYEQYF
D gene: .
clone size: many
V gene: TRBV6-1
J gene: TRBJ2-7

CDR3 DNA: TGTGCCAGCAGTTTGTCTAGCGGGAGGTACGAGCAGTACTTC
CDR3 protein: CASSLSSGRYEQYF
D gene: TRBD2
clone size: many
V gene: TRBV6-1
J gene: TRBJ2-7

CDR3 DNA: TGTGCCAGCAGCTTGGTTGGCGCTCTGCCTTCCTACGAGCAGTACTTC
CDR3 protein: CASSLVGALPSYEQYF
D gene: .
clone size: .
V gene: TRBV5-5
J gene: TRBJ2-7

CDR3 DNA: TGTGCCAGCAGTGAAGGGGGGGCTGGGGCTTTCTTT
CDR3 protein: CASSEGGAGAFF
D gene: .
clone size: many
V gene: TRBV12-3/TRBV12-4
J gene: TRBJ1-1

CDR3 DNA: TGTGCCAGGGGGAAGGGGCTGGACAATGAGCAGTTCTTC
CDR3 protein: CARGKGLDNEQFF
D gene: .
clone size: many
V gene: TRBV30
J gene: TRBJ2-1

CDR3 DNA: TGTGCCAGCAACTCCCGGGACAGGGAAGTTGATGGCTACACCTTC
CDR3 protein: CASNSRDREVDGYTF
D gene: TRBD1
clone size: few
V gene: TRBV5-8
J gene: TRBJ1-2

CDR3 DNA: TGTGCCAGCAGCCTAGGGGCCTCGGCCTACACAGATACGCAGTATTTT
CDR3 protein: CASSLGASAYTDTQYF
D gene: .
clone size: few
V gene: TRBV7-9
J gene: TRBJ2-3

CDR3 DNA: TGTGTCAGCAGCCCGAGCGGGTACAATACCTACGAGCAGTACTTC
CDR3 protein: CVSSPSGYNTYEQYF
D gene: .
clone size: .
V gene: TRBV9
J gene: TRBJ2-7

CDR3 DNA: TGTGCCAGCAGCACCGGGACAGGGGGAAGTGAAAAACTGTTTTTT
CDR3 protein: CASSTGTGGSEKLFF
D gene: TRBD1
clone size: many
V gene: TRBV7-9
J gene: TRBJ1-4

CDR3 DNA: TGTGCCAGCAGCTTAGTCATCCGGGACACGCAGTATTTT
CDR3 protein: CASSLVIRDTQYF
D gene: .
clone size: many
V gene: TRBV7-9
J gene: TRBJ2-3

CDR3 DNA: TGTGCCAGCAGTTCCGAGGACAGCGGTCGCAGCACTGAAGCTTTCTTT
CDR3 protein: CASSSEDSGRSTEAFF
D gene: .
clone size: few
V gene: TRBV12-3/TRBV12-4
J gene: TRBJ1-1

CDR3 DNA: TGTGCCAGCTCACCACGGTTAGCGGGGACTCAAGAGACCCAGTACTTC
CDR3 protein: CASSPRLAGTQETQYF
D gene: TRBD2
clone size: few
V gene: TRBV18
J gene: TRBJ2-5

CDR3 DNA: TGTGCCACCAGTGATTCGGACAGGGTAGATTTCCAGCCCCAGCATTTT
CDR3 protein: CATSDSDRVDFQPQHF
D gene: TRBD1
clone size: many
V gene: TRBV24-1
J gene: TRBJ1-5

CDR3 DNA: TGTGCCAGCAGCCCTGCTAGCGGGGGGCAGTTCTTC
CDR3 protein: CASSPASGGQFF
D gene: TRBD2
clone size: many
V gene: TRBV11-2
J gene: TRBJ2-1

CDR3 DNA: TGTGCCACCAGTGAAGGTCTAGCGGGAGTCACAGATACGCAGTATTTT
CDR3 protein: CATSEGLAGVTDTQYF
D gene: TRBD2
clone size: many
V gene: TRBV24-1
J gene: TRBJ2-3

CDR3 DNA: TGTGCCAGCAGTGAAGCCTGGGGGGTCTACGAGCAGTACTTC
CDR3 protein: CASSEAWGVYEQYF
D gene: .
clone size: many
V gene: TRBV6-1
J gene: TRBJ2-7

CDR3 DNA: TGTGCCAGCAGCCCTTCTCTGAGCTCCTACAATGAGCAGTTCTTC
CDR3 protein: CASSPSLSSYNEQFF
D gene: .
clone size: many
V gene: TRBV11-2
J gene: TRBJ2-1

CDR3 DNA: TGTGCCAGCAGAGCCTCTAGGGACAGCGCGTATGGCTACACCTTC
CDR3 protein: CASRASRDSAYGYTF
D gene: TRBD1
clone size: .
V gene: TRBV9
J gene: TRBJ1-2

CDR3 DNA: TGCAGCGTGGGGGGCACAGATACGCAGTATTTT
CDR3 protein: CSVGGTDTQYF
D gene: .
clone size: once
V gene: TRBV29-1
J gene: TRBJ2-3

CDR3 DNA: TGTGCCAGCAGCCCCGGGGGAGCGGGGCCCCTTGAGCAGTACTTC
CDR3 protein: CASSPGGAGPLEQYF
D gene: TRBD2
clone size: many
V gene: TRBV7-2
J gene: TRBJ2-7